The T cell receptor beta chain under discussion was sequenced for a study of Ad26.COV2.S vaccination and SARS-CoV-2 variants. Study as a whole: Participants got Ad26.COV2.S intramuscularly, once or twice 56 days apart.

In the case of this clone: The antigen is not known.

Sequenced by immunoSEQ multiplex PCR; TCRdb stores in-frame clones only, minus some. Of some 320,000 clones in the sample, 85% are singletons; the top ten hold around 2.2%. Sample treatment: about 20 received Ad26.COV2.S at low or high dose, single or two shots; about 5 received placebo; per-sample allocation not given. All samples were drawn on day 63, counting from the first vaccine or placebo injection. Study outcomes and limitations: Vaccinees reportedly had broad spike-specific CD8+ and CD4+ T cell responses. While placebo recipients had lower spike-specific TCR breadth, vaccine recipients had more.

The CDR3 is 13 residues long. From germline, CDR1 is WNHNN and CDR2 SYGVQD (reference sequence). V dropped 2 bases and J dropped 6 bases, with 11 bases sitting between them. The sequence derives from a person aged 18-65 years who received the Ad26.COV2.S COVID-19 vaccine or a placebo. The V call is TRBV10-1, the J call TRBJ2-7; possible D gene TRBD1, 6 bases. The source was peripheral blood, collected in a trial of Ad26.COV2.S vaccine versus placebo. CDR3 region: CASSERGRGEQYF. Written as DNA, the CDR3 is TGCGCCAGCAGTGAGAGGGGCAGGGGCGAGCAGTACTTC.